A selection of T cell receptor beta chains follows, all from one sample in a study of blood T cell repertoires in COVID-19. Generated by immunoSEQ multiplex PCR, the TCRdb table keeps only in-frame clones and is missing some. The sample consists of approximately 190,000 clones, over 75% of them appearing once. The sequencing input was peripheral blood. The receptors originated from a woman aged 40 to 50 who had recovered from COVID-19. CDR3s include the opening cysteine and the closing phenylalanine or tryptophan. D genes are given only for firm matches. Clone sizes are given selectively: once, few, many, or a class where the clone is expanded.

v_gene	abundance	j_gene	d_gene	CDR3nt	CDR3aa
TRBV6-5	-	TRBJ2-7	-	TGTGCCAGCAGTTACTCGAGGGATAACGAGCAGTACTTC	CASSYSRDNEQYF
TRBV19	-	TRBJ2-5	TRBD2	TGTGCCAGTAGTATAGATCTTTTCGCGGGAAGCGGGAGTGAAGAGACCCAGTACTTC	CASSIDLFAGSGSEETQYF
TRBV5-1	-	TRBJ1-4	TRBD1	TGCGCCAGCAGCCCTGGACAGGGTAGGGATGGAGAAAAACTGTTTTTT	CASSPGQGRDGEKLFF
TRBV18	-	TRBJ1-1	TRBD1	TGTGCCAGCTCACCGGGACAGATGAACACTGAAGCTTTCTTT	CASSPGQMNTEAFF
TRBV7-2	-	TRBJ1-2	-	TGTGCCAGCAGCCCCCAAGAGGGCTACACCTTC	CASSPQEGYTF
TRBV19	-	TRBJ1-2	TRBD1	TGTGCCAGTAGTACCCCCGGGACAGGGCTCGGTAACTATGGCTACACCTTC	CASSTPGTGLGNYGYTF
TRBV5-1	-	TRBJ2-7	-	TGCGCCAGCAGCTTGGTTGGTCCGCGGGGCTCCTACGAGCAGTACTTC	CASSLVGPRGSYEQYF
TRBV7-9	-	TRBJ2-5	TRBD2	TGTGCCAGCAGCGCCCTAGCGGGTCAAGAGACCCAGTACTTC	CASSALAGQETQYF
TRBV5-1	-	TRBJ2-3	-	TGCGCCAGCAGCTTGGAGGGGGTTCGGTTAGATACGCAGTATTTT	CASSLEGVRLDTQYF
TRBV7-2	once	TRBJ2-7	-	TGTGCCAGCAGCCCCCAATACGACAGCTCCTACGAGCAGTACTTC	CASSPQYDSSYEQYF
TRBV6-1	-	TRBJ1-5	-	TGTGCCAGCAGTGAAGCGAGCCTCCTCCAGCCCCAGCATTTT	CASSEASLLQPQHF
TRBV6-1	few	TRBJ1-6	-	TGTGCCAGCAGTGAAGTGGGGGGGAGCTCCTATAATTCACCCCTCCACTTT	CASSEVGGSSYNSPLHF
TRBV18	once	TRBJ1-5	-	TGTGCCAGCTCACCGGAACAGCTCCAGCCCCAGCATTTT	CASSPEQLQPQHF
TRBV6-5	-	TRBJ1-1	-	TGTGCCAGCAGTTACCCGTACGGGGTTGGTGGAGCTTTCTTT	CASSYPYGVGGAFF
TRBV30	-	TRBJ1-5	TRBD1	TGTGCCTGGAGCACAGGGGTTAGGCAGCCCCAGCATTTT	CAWSTGVRQPQHF
TRBV6-6	-	TRBJ1-5	TRBD1	TGTGCCAGCAGTCGGGACAGTCTTAGCAATCAGCCCCAGCATTTT	CASSRDSLSNQPQHF
TRBV19	-	TRBJ1-1	TRBD1	TGTGCCAGTAGAGAACAGGGGGACACTGAAGCTTTCTTT	CASREQGDTEAFF
TRBV7-2	-	TRBJ2-2	TRBD2	TGTGCCAGCAGCAGACTAGCGGGAGGGGGCACCGGGGAGCTGTTTTTT	CASSRLAGGGTGELFF
TRBV18	-	TRBJ1-5	TRBD1	TGTGCCAGCTCACCATCGGGACAGAGGGATCAGCCCCAGCATTTT	CASSPSGQRDQPQHF
TRBV6-5	once	TRBJ2-3	TRBD2	TGTGCCACTCGACTAGCGGGGTTCACAGATACGCAGTATTTT	CATRLAGFTDTQYF
TRBV3-1/TRBV3-2	-	TRBJ1-2	-	TGTGCCAGCAGCCCCGACACCGCTAACTATGGCTACACCTTC	CASSPDTANYGYTF
TRBV24-1	-	TRBJ2-3	-	TGTGCCACCAGTGATTCCCCGGGGAGCGGAAGCACAGATACGCAGTATTTT	CATSDSPGSGSTDTQYF
TRBV19	-	TRBJ2-6	TRBD2	TGTGCCAGTAGTCCCCCGGGGCTAGCGGGAGTGGCTGGGGCCAACGTCCTGACTTTC	CASSPPGLAGVAGANVLTF
TRBV15	-	TRBJ1-5	-	TGTGCCACCCATAAAGAGCTTAATCAGCCCCAGCATTTT	CATHKELNQPQHF
TRBV19	once	TRBJ1-6	-	TGTGCCAGTAGTATCGGGAGACAGATTAATTCACCCCTCCACTTT	CASSIGRQINSPLHF
TRBV9	-	TRBJ2-5	TRBD1	TGTGCCAGCAGCGTTGGGACAGGGCGCCAAGAGACCCAGTACTTC	CASSVGTGRQETQYF
TRBV3-1/TRBV3-2	-	TRBJ2-4	-	TGTGCCAGCAGCCAAATTAGGGGCCTTGGGGAAAACATTCAGTACTTC	CASSQIRGLGENIQYF
TRBV27	-	TRBJ2-2	-	TGTGCCAGCAGGACGACTGGCGGGGAGCTGTTTTTT	CASRTTGGELFF
TRBV7-2	-	TRBJ2-7	TRBD1	TGTGCCAGCAGCCCGTGGGTGGACAGGGGGTACGAGCAGTACTTC	CASSPWVDRGYEQYF
TRBV15	-	TRBJ2-5	TRBD2	TGTGCCACCAGCAGAGATATGGGGCTAGCGGCCCTCCAAGAGACCCAGTACTTC	CATSRDMGLAALQETQYF
TRBV5-1	-	TRBJ2-1	TRBD2	TGCGCCAGCAGCTCCCCGCCGGGACTAAACAATGAGCAGTTCTTC	CASSSPPGLNNEQFF
TRBV9	-	TRBJ1-4	-	TGTGCCAGCAGCTTACAGGGTACGGCTAATGAAAAACTGTTTTTT	CASSLQGTANEKLFF
TRBV11-1	-	TRBJ2-7	TRBD2	TGTGCCAGCAGCTTAACTAGCGGCGGCAGCTCCTACGAGCAGTACTTC	CASSLTSGGSSYEQYF
TRBV27	-	TRBJ2-7	TRBD2	TGTGCCAGCAGTTCCCTAGCGGGTCGCTCCTACGAGCAGTACTTC	CASSSLAGRSYEQYF
TRBV7-2	-	TRBJ2-1	TRBD2	TGTGCCAGCAGTTCTGGGACTAGCGGAACCGAGGGAGATTACAATGAGCAGTTCTTC	CASSSGTSGTEGDYNEQFF
TRBV5-5	-	TRBJ2-7	-	TGTGCCAGCAGCTTGTATCGGACAGACTCCTACGAGCAGTACTTC	CASSLYRTDSYEQYF
TRBV10-2	-	TRBJ2-7	-	TGCGCCTCACGGAGGGAGGATCCTTCCTACGAGCAGTACTTC	CASRREDPSYEQYF
TRBV27	-	TRBJ2-7	-	TGTGCCAGTACCACACCAGGGGCCTACGAGCAGTACTTC	CASTTPGAYEQYF
TRBV7-9	-	TRBJ2-7	TRBD1	TGTGCCAGCAGCTTTAATACAGGGGGCTTAATCGAGCAGTACTTC	CASSFNTGGLIEQYF
TRBV2	-	TRBJ2-1	TRBD2	TGTGCCAGCAGTGTGGGGCTAGCGGGAGTCGGTGAGCAGTTCTTC	CASSVGLAGVGEQFF
TRBV7-9	few	TRBJ2-7	-	TGTGCCAGCAGCTTACGACAGAAAGAATACGAGCAGTACTTC	CASSLRQKEYEQYF
TRBV11-3	-	TRBJ1-2	-	TGTGCCAGCAGCCCTGGGCCTAACTATGGCTACACCTTC	CASSPGPNYGYTF
TRBV4-2	-	TRBJ2-1	-	TGTGCCAGCCACTTTGAGGGAGGAGGTTCCTACAATGAGCAGTTCTTC	CASHFEGGGSYNEQFF
TRBV7-8	-	TRBJ2-1	-	TGTGCCAGCAGCTTAGGTTTGGCTAGCGTATACAATGAGCAGTTCTTC	CASSLGLASVYNEQFF
TRBV10-3	-	TRBJ2-3	TRBD2	TGTGCCATCAGTGAGTCGAGGACTAGCGGGGCTTCAGATACGCAGTATTTT	CAISESRTSGASDTQYF
TRBV7-9	-	TRBJ2-2	-	TGTGCCAGCAGCGACTCCCCTTCAGAGGTCCAGCTGTTTTTT	CASSDSPSEVQLFF
TRBV5-1	-	TRBJ2-3	TRBD1	TGCGCCAGCAGCGCCGCCGGGACAGGGGTATTAGATACGCAGTATTTT	CASSAAGTGVLDTQYF
TRBV19	-	TRBJ1-1	TRBD1	TGTGCCAGTGAGGGACAGAGCATGAACACTGAAGCTTTCTTT	CASEGQSMNTEAFF
TRBV5-1	-	TRBJ1-4	TRBD1	TGCGCCAGCAGACGGGCAGGGGGCGGAGGTAATGAAAAACTGTTTTTT	CASRRAGGGGNEKLFF
TRBV28	-	TRBJ2-3	TRBD2	TGTGCCAGCAGAAACGGGGGGGCTGGGTCAGATACGCAGTATTTT	CASRNGGAGSDTQYF
TRBV19	once	TRBJ2-1	-	TGTGCCAGTAGTAGACGGGACATCTACAATGAGCAGTTCTTC	CASSRRDIYNEQFF